This is a list of T cell receptor beta chains from one sample in a study of beta chain features in type 1 diabetes. Using immunoSEQ multiplex PCR, the repertoire was profiled, and TCRdb retains in-frame clones only, with some absent. This sample has 400,000 to 450,000 clones; roughly 14% occur once, and the top ten carry around 0.035%. Material: naive CD4+ T cells from blood. The receptors originated from a young man in good health. CDR3s include the opening cysteine and the closing phenylalanine or tryptophan. D genes are given only for firm matches. Clone size is given for some rows only: seen once, a few or many times, or a class if the clone is expanded.

d_call clone_size j_call cdr3_length v_call cdr3_nt cdr3_aa
- few TRBJ2-1 14 TRBV19 TGTGCCAGTAGTAAGGGACTTAACTACAATGAGCAGTTCTTC CASSKGLNYNEQFF
- few TRBJ2-5 13 TRBV5-6 TGTGCCAGCAGCTTCGGCCGGGCTGACACCCAGTACTTC CASSFGRADTQYF
TRBD2 - TRBJ2-3 14 TRBV29-1 TGCAGCGGGAGGAGCGGGGGGCGCACAGATACGCAGTATTTT CSGRSGGRTDTQYF
TRBD2 few TRBJ2-1 15 TRBV5-1 TGCGCCAGCAGCTTGGGACTAGCGCGGCGCAATGAGCAGTTCTTC CASSLGLARRNEQFF
- few TRBJ1-2 15 TRBV13 TGTGCCAGCAGCTTAGAACCAGAAGCTAACTATGGCTACACCTTC CASSLEPEANYGYTF
- - TRBJ2-1 17 TRBV7-8 TGTGCCAGCAGGACTTATCTTCGAGGGGGAGCGAAGAATGAGCAGTTCTTC CASRTYLRGGAKNEQFF
- - TRBJ1-5 13 TRBV30 TGTGCCTGGAGTCTCAAGGGATCCCAGCCCCAGCATTTT CAWSLKGSQPQHF
TRBD2 - TRBJ2-7 14 TRBV7-2 TGTGCCAGCAGCTCAAGCGGGGGGGCATACGAGCAGTACTTC CASSSSGGAYEQYF
TRBD1 few TRBJ2-1 17 TRBV4-1 TGCGCCAGCAGCCAAGATCGGGGGACAGGGTTCTACAATGAGCAGTTCTTC CASSQDRGTGFYNEQFF
- - TRBJ1-2 13 TRBV7-2 TGTGCCAGCAGTACGGGACGGACCTATGGCTACACCTTC CASSTGRTYGYTF
- few TRBJ1-1 14 TRBV11-2 TGTGCCAGCAGCTCCCGCAGAGCGAACACTGAAGCTTTCTTT CASSSRRANTEAFF
TRBD2 - TRBJ2-3 15 TRBV7-3 TGTGCCAGCGCGTCCCAGGCGGGAGGGTTAGATACGCAGTATTTT CASASQAGGLDTQYF
TRBD2 - TRBJ2-5 13 TRBV4-1 TGCGCCAGCAGCCAAGCGGGGGGAGAGACCCAGTACTTC CASSQAGGETQYF
- few TRBJ1-3 16 TRBV7-2 TGTGCCAGCAGCTTCGAGGGACATAGCTCTGGAAACACCATATATTTT CASSFEGHSSGNTIYF
- few TRBJ1-2 13 TRBV28 TGTGCCAGCAGTTTCGTCGCAGTCTATGGCTACACCTTC CASSFVAVYGYTF
- few TRBJ2-3 15 TRBV5-4 TGTGCCAGCAGCTTGAAGCAGCCTAGCACAGATACGCAGTATTTT CASSLKQPSTDTQYF
- - TRBJ1-1 14 TRBV11-2 TGTGCCAGCAGCTTAGAATATTCGAACACTGAAGCTTTCTTT CASSLEYSNTEAFF
TRBD1 few TRBJ1-2 15 TRBV7-2 TGTGCCAGCAGCACCCCGGGACAGGGTAGTTATGGCTACACCTTC CASSTPGQGSYGYTF
- few TRBJ2-7 14 TRBV18 TGTGCCAGCTCGCCCGAGGGGCCGCTCTACGAGCAGTACTTC CASSPEGPLYEQYF
- once TRBJ1-1 15 TRBV9 TGTGCCAGCAGCGCCGTGACCACGACTGACACTGAAGCTTTCTTT CASSAVTTTDTEAFF
- few TRBJ2-7 12 TRBV2 TGTGCCAGCAGGGCAGACAGCTACGAGCAGTACTTC CASRADSYEQYF
- - TRBJ1-1 14 TRBV29-1 TGCAGCGTTGTAGTGGTGACAGTAGGCTCTGAAGCTTTCTTT CSVVVVTVGSEAFF
- - TRBJ2-7 14 TRBV18 TGTGCCAGCTCACCACTCGGGACAGCGGGCGAGCAGTACTTC CASSPLGTAGEQYF
- - TRBJ1-5 14 TRBV6-6 TGTGCCAGCAGTGGACCGATTGACAATCAGCCCCAGCATTTT CASSGPIDNQPQHF
TRBD1 - TRBJ1-1 12 TRBV6-5 TGTGCCAGCAGAACACTGGGACAGGAGGCTTTCTTT CASRTLGQEAFF
- - TRBJ2-1 13 TRBV7-9 TGTGCCAGCAGCTTAGCGCTAGCCAATGAGCAGTTCTTC CASSLALANEQFF
- - TRBJ2-5 12 TRBV30 TGTGCCTGGAGGTTGGGTGGGTGGACCCAGTACTTC CAWRLGGWTQYF
- - TRBJ2-7 12 TRBV29-1 TGCAGCGTTGTTAAGGGATCCTGCGAGCAGTACTTC CSVVKGSCEQYF
- few TRBJ1-6 14 TRBV19 TGTGCCAGTAGTCCCGGGACAACGAATTCACCCCTCCACTTT CASSPGTTNSPLHF
- few TRBJ1-2 12 TRBV29-1 TGCAGCGCCGGACGGGATTTGTATGGCTACACCTTC CSAGRDLYGYTF
- - TRBJ2-7 12 TRBV12-5 TGTGCTAGTTGGGCACAGTGGGACGAGCAGTACTTC CASWAQWDEQYF
- few TRBJ1-2 13 TRBV4-3 TGCGCCAGCAGCCAAGATTCGATCCGTGGCTACACCTTC CASSQDSIRGYTF
TRBD2 - TRBJ2-1 15 TRBV10-3 TGTGCCATCGGATCGACTAGCGGGAGGCCCAATGAGCAGTTCTTC CAIGSTSGRPNEQFF
- few TRBJ1-1 13 TRBV7-2 TGTGCCAGCAGCCCCATGGGGTCCACTGAAGCTTTCTTT CASSPMGSTEAFF
- few TRBJ2-3 16 TRBV2 TGTGCCAGCAGTGAGGTGACGGTCCAGAGCACAGATACGCAGTATTTT CASSEVTVQSTDTQYF
TRBD2 few TRBJ2-1 17 TRBV5-4 TGTGCCAGCAGCCCGGTTCCTAGCGGGGGAGCCTACAATGAGCAGTTCTTC CASSPVPSGGAYNEQFF
- few TRBJ1-2 11 TRBV18 TGTGCCAGCTCACCAGACTATGGCTACACCTTC CASSPDYGYTF
- few TRBJ2-7 14 TRBV7-9 TGTGCCAGCAGCTCACTACGGGGCTCCTACGAGCAGTACTTC CASSSLRGSYEQYF
- - TRBJ1-1 14 TRBV4-1 TGCGCCAGCAGCTATGCCGCAAGGAACACTGAAGCTTTCTTT CASSYAARNTEAFF
- few TRBJ2-2 12 TRBV7-9 TGTGCCAGCAACCGGAACACCGGGGAGCTGTTTTTT CASNRNTGELFF
TRBD2 few TRBJ2-7 14 TRBV14 TGTGCCAGCAGCTGGACTAGCGGGGGCTACGAGCAGTACTTC CASSWTSGGYEQYF
- few TRBJ2-5 12 TRBV5-4 TGTGCCAGCAGCCGACACGAAGAGACCCAGTACTTC CASSRHEETQYF
- - TRBJ2-1 17 TRBV19 TGTGCCAGTAACGCCCCCTCGGTTGGGGCGTACTCCAATGAGCAGTTCTTC CASNAPSVGAYSNEQFF
- few TRBJ2-1 16 TRBV18 TGTGCCAGCTCACCCGTGAGCGCGAGCTCCTACAATGAGCAGTTCTTC CASSPVSASSYNEQFF
- - TRBJ2-5 14 TRBV9 TGTGCCAGCAGTCAAGGGGGACTCCAAGAGACCCAGTACTTC CASSQGGLQETQYF
TRBD2 - TRBJ2-1 15 TRBV4-1 TGCGCCAGCAGCTCCGGGGCTAGCGGATACAATGAGCAGTTCTTC CASSSGASGYNEQFF